The 10 T cell receptor beta chains given below trace back to one sample, sequenced in a study of tumor-infiltrating lymphocytes in primary liver carcinoma. Unsorted bulk tissue, roughly 20-33 mg of it, served as the source for co-extraction of RNA and DNA. TCR beta cDNA was made from 450 to 600 ng total RNA with a constant-region primer. Nested multiplex PCR, run for three rounds with slightly modified ARM-PCR, yielded TCR beta libraries. Two initial PCR rounds of about 11 cycles each paired TRBV1-TRBV30 forward primers with a C-beta reverse primer. TCRdb reanalysed the multiplex PCR reads using MiXCR and keeps one entry per CDR3 protein. The table includes 100,000 to 150,000 distinct CDR3 sequences, around 64% detected once. Material for sequencing was liver tumor tissue from sampling region 3. Subset indicated: tumor region T3, left-lateral pole. The receptors stem from a woman aged 55-70 years with primary liver carcinoma and hepatitis B virus infection.

This chain links TRBV7-3 with TRBJ2-1, with TRBD2 identical over 13 bases. V shed 4 bases and J 5 bases; nucleotides not matched to a gene: 5. This CDR3 comprises 16 residues. Germline V CDR1 and CDR2: SGHTA, FQGTGA. The CDR3 protein is CASSSLGTSGDNEQFF. The CDR3, as DNA: TGTGCCAGCAGCTCGCTCGGGACTAGCGGGGACAATGAGCAGTTCTTC.

On this clonotype: This clone may be a read error of a much larger clone one base away. The V and J genes are TRBV10-2 and TRBJ1-4; 9 nucleotides agree with TRBD1. J was trimmed by 13 bases and V by 4 bases; bases with no gene match: 4. Germline V gene lookup returns CDR1 WSHSY and CDR2 SAAADI. The CDR3 totals 12 residues. The chain's CDR3 is CASSGPTGGLFF. CDR3 nucleotide sequence: TGCGCCAGCAGTGGACCGACAGGGGGACTGTTTTTT.

Notes on this clonotype: The junction differs from germline at one of its ends, possibly a read error. The chain combines TRBV11-2 with TRBJ2-2; D perhaps matches TRBD2 (5 bases). CDR1 is SGHAT, CDR2 FQNNGV, per germline. The CDR3 is made up of 13 amino acids. The CDR3, as DNA: TGTGCCAGCAGCCATGGCGACACCGGGGAGCTCTTTTTT. Translating gives CASSHGDTGELFF.

Comments on this clonotype: The junction departs from germline at one end; a sequencing error may be responsible. The chain carries TRBV4-1 and TRBJ2-1, with TRBD2 matching over 7 bases. The CDR3 length is 15 residues. Germline V gene lookup returns CDR1 MGHRA and CDR2 YSYEKL. CDR3 nucleotide sequence: TGCGCCAGCAACCATACTAGCGACGCGGGCTATGAGCAGTCCTTC. Protein sequence: CASNHTSDAGYEQSF.

This sequence joins TRBV29-1 and TRBJ2-3; possible D gene TRBD1, 6 bases. The CDR3 has 14 amino acids. Germline V gene lookup returns CDR1 SQVTM and CDR2 ANQGSEA. The V gene lost 7 bases and the J gene lost 2 bases, with 16 bases spanning the gap. The CDR3 coding sequence is TGCAGCGCGGGGCTCGGACAGCACACAGATACGCAGTATTTT. As protein: CSAGLGQHTDTQYF.

This clonotype was observed many times. J is TRBJ2-3 and V is TRBV5-4; D is possibly TRBD2 (5 bases). CDR1 SGHNT and CDR2 YYREEE come from the germline V gene (reference sequence). The CDR3 loop spans 14 amino acids. The V and J ends lost 3 bases and 3 bases respectively, with 11 bases between them. CDR3 DNA: TGTGCCAGCAGCTGGGTCGGCGGGACAGATACGCAGTATTTT. Its translation: CASSWVGGTDTQYF.

As concerns this clonotype: A much larger clone is a single base away; this may be a read error. This chain joins TRBV6-2 or TRBV6-3 and TRBJ2-3; 7 bases fit TRBD2. Germline V gives CDR1 MNHEY, CDR2 SVGEGT. The CDR3 has 15 residues. V shed 6 bases, J shed 4 bases, and the junction held 10 bases outside the gene matches. CDR3 nucleotide sequence: TGTGCCAGCAGAGCGGGGACCGTGGACTCAGATACGCAGTATTTT. Its translation: CASRAGTVDSDTQYF.

This clonotype was seen ten or more times. CDR3: CASSERADEQYF. The DNA of the CDR3 is TGCGCCAGCAGTGAACGGGCTGACGAGCAGTACTTC. The V and J genes are TRBV10-2 and TRBJ2-7; D remains ambiguous. V was shortened by 3 bases and J by 5 bases, with 8 bases between the two germline ends. The CDR3 is made up of 12 amino acids. CDR1 WSHSY and CDR2 SAAADI come from the germline V gene.

V usage is TRBV6-1 and J usage is TRBJ1-5, with TRBD1 identical over 7 bases. The CDR3 contains 20 residues. Germline loops: CDR1 MNHNS, CDR2 SASEGT. The J segment lost 2 bases and the V segment lost 10 bases, leaving 26 bases of the junction unmatched. The CDR3 DNA follows: TGTGCCATCACGCCCCTCATATCCACAGGGGCCGCATCACGCAATCAGCCCCAGCATTTT. Amino acid sequence: CAITPLISTGAASRNQPQHF.

Comments on this clonotype: Because it lacks the conserved phenylalanine or tryptophan at the end, this CDR3 is likely a read error. V gene TRBV11-3 combines with J gene TRBJ2-1; D ambiguous. The germline V gene has CDR1 SGHNT and CDR2 YENEEA. The length of the CDR3 is 11 residues. The CDR3 protein is CASSLFYEQFL. DNA of the CDR3: TGTGCCAGTAGCTTATTCTATGAGCAGTTCCTC.